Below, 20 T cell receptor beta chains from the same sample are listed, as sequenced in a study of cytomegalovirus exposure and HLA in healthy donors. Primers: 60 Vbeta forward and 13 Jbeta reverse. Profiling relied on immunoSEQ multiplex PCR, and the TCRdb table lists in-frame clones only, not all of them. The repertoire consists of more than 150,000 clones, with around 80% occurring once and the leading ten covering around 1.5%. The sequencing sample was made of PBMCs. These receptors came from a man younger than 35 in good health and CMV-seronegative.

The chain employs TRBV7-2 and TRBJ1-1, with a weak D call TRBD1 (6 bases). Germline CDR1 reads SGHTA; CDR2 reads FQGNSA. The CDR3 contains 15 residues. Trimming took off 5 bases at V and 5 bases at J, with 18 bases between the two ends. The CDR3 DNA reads TGTGCCAGCAGCCCAAACAGGGTCGGGATTACTGAAGCTTTCTTT. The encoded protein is CASSPNRVGITEAFF.

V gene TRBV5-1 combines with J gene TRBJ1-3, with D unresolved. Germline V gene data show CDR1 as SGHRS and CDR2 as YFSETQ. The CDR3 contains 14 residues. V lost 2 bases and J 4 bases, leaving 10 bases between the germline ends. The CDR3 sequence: CASSFGSSGNTIYF. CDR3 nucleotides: TGCGCCAGCAGCTTCGGGTCGTCAGGAAACACCATATATTTT.

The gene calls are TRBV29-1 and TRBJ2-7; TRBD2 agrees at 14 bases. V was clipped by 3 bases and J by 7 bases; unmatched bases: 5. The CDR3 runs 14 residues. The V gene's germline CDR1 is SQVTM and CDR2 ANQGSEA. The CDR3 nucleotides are TGCAGCGTTGAGTCTGGACTAGCGGGAGGAGAGCAGTACTTC. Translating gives CSVESGLAGGEQYF.

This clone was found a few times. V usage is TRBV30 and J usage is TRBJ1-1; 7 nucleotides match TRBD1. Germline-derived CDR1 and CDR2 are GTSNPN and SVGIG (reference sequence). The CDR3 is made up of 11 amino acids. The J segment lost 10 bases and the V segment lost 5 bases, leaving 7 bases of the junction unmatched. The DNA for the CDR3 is TGTGCCTGGGGTCGACAGGGACGAGCTTTCTTT. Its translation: CAWGRQGRAFF.

The CDR3 spells CASSFPSGRASSYNEQFF. Written as DNA, the CDR3 is TGTGCCAGCAGCTTCCCAAGCGGGAGGGCCTCCTCCTACAATGAGCAGTTCTTC. The chain couples TRBV5-6 to TRBJ2-1, with TRBD2 identical over 10 bases. The J segment lost 0 bases and the V segment lost 2 bases, leaving 8 bases of the junction unmatched. The CDR3 consists of 18 residues. Germline values: CDR1 SGHDT, CDR2 YYEEEE.

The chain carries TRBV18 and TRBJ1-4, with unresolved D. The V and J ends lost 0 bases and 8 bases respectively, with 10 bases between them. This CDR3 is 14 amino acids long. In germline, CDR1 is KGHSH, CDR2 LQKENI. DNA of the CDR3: TGTGCCAGCTCACCACCGGTAGGCGGGGAAAAACTGTTTTTT. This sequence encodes CASSPPVGGEKLFF.

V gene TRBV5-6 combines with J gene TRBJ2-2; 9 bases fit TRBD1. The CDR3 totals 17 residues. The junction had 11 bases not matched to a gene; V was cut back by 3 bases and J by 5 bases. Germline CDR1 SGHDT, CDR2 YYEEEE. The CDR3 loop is CASSSLQRQGGTGELFF. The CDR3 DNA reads TGTGCCAGCAGCTCCCTCCAAAGACAGGGGGGGACCGGGGAGCTGTTTTTT.

CDR3 DNA: TGTGCCAGCAGCTTAGGAAGAGGACAGGGAAATGCAGAGACCCAGTACTTC. It is translated as CASSLGRGQGNAETQYF. The V call is TRBV7-9, the J call TRBJ2-5, with TRBD1 matching over 8 bases. J lost 4 bases, V lost 1 base, and 11 bases had no gene match. Germline V lookup: CDR1 SEHNR, CDR2 FQNEAQ (reference sequence). The CDR3 has 17 amino acids. The full variable domain, rest sourced from reference TRBV7-9 and TRBJ2-5, is DTGVSQNPRHKITKRGQNVTFRCDPISEHNRLYWYRQTLGQGPEFLTYFQNEAQLEKSRLLSDRFSAERPKGSFSTLEIQRTEQGDSAMYLCASSLGRGQGNAETQYFGPGTRLLVL.

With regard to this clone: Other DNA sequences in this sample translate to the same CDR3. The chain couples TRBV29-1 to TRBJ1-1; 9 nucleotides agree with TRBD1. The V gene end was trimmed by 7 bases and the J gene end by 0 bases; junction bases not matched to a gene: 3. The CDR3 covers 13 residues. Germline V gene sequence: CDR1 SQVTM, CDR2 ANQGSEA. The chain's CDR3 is CSARTGVNTEAFF. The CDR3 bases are TGCAGCGCCCGGACAGGGGTGAACACTGAAGCTTTCTTT.

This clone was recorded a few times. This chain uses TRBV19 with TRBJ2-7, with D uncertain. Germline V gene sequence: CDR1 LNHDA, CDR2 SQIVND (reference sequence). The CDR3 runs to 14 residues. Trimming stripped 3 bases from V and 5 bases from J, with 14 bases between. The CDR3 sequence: CASSIFGYPNEQYF. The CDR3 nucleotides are TGTGCCAGTAGTATCTTCGGGTACCCCAACGAGCAGTACTTC.

The CDR3 here is CASSPGLRNTGELFF. In nucleotides, the CDR3 is TGTGCCAGCAGTCCGGGACTACGGAACACCGGGGAGCTGTTTTTT. The gene calls are TRBV28 and TRBJ2-2; TRBD2 aligns across 7 bases. There are 15 residues in the CDR3. The germline CDR1 and CDR2 sequences are MDHEN and SYDVKM. Trimming removed 5 bases from V and 1 base from J; junction bases left unmatched: 4.

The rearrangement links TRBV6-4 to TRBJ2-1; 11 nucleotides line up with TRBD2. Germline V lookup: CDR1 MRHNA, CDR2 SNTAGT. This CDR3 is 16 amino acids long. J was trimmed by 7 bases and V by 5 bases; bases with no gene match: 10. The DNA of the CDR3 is TGTGCCAGCAGTAGAACTAGCGGGAGTAATCGGAATGAGCAGTTCTTC. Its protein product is CASSRTSGSNRNEQFF.

The CDR3 protein is CASSLGHRLGSPLHF. The CDR3 DNA is TGTGCCAGCAGCTTAGGGCACAGGCTCGGCTCACCCCTCCACTTT. V gene TRBV7-2 combines with J gene TRBJ1-6; D might be TRBD1 (5 bases). Germline-derived CDR1 and CDR2 are SGHTA and FQGNSA. V was trimmed by 1 base and J by 10 bases, leaving 14 bases between them. The CDR3 is 15 residues long. Complete variable domain (other parts from reference TRBV7-2 and TRBJ1-6): GAGVSQSPSNKVTEKGKDVELRCDPISGHTALYWYRQSLGQGLEFLIYFQGNSAPDKSGLPSDRFSAERTGGSVSTLTIQRTQQEDSAVYLCASSLGHRLGSPLHFGNGTRLTVT.

The CDR3 protein is CASSQPDRVTRNEQYF. The CDR3 bases are TGTGCCAGCAGCCAGCCCGACAGGGTTACGAGGAACGAGCAGTACTTC. The chain combines TRBV4-2 with TRBJ2-7; TRBD1 aligns across 7 bases. The CDR3 is 16 residues long. CDR1 LGHNA and CDR2 YNFKEQ come from the germline V gene. V shed 3 bases, J shed 5 bases, and the junction held 13 bases outside the gene matches.

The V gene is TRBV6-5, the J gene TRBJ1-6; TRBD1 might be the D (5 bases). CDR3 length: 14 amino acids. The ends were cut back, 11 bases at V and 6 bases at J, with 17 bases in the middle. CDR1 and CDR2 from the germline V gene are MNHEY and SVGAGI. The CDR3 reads CAGSPGRFNSPLHF. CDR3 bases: TGTGCCGGATCCCCAGGGAGGTTTAATTCACCCCTCCACTTT.

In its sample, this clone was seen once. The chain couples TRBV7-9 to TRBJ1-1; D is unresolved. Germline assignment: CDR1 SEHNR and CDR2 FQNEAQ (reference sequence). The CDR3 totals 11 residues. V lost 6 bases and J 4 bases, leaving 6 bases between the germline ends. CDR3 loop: CASREGTEAFF. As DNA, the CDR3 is TGTGCCAGCAGGGAGGGCACTGAAGCTTTCTTT.

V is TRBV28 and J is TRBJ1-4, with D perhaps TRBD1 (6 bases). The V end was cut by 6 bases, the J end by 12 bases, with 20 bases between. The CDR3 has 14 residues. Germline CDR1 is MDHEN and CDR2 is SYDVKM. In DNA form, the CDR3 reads TGTGCCAGCAGCCGCCGGGACATATTCTGGGAACTGTTTTTT. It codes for CASSRRDIFWELFF.

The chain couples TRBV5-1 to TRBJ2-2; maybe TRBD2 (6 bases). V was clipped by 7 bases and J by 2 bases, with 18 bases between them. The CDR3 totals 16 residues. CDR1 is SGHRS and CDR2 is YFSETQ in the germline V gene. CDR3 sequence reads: CASSHHGGSNTGELFF. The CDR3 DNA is TGCGCCAGCTCCCACCATGGAGGGTCTAACACCGGGGAGCTGTTTTTT.

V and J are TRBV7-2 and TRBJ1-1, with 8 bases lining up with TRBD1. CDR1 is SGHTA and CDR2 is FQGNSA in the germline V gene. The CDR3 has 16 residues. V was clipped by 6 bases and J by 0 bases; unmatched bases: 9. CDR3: CASSYRGGLMNTEAFF. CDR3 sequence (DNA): TGTGCCAGCAGTTACAGGGGGGGACTCATGAACACTGAAGCTTTCTTT.

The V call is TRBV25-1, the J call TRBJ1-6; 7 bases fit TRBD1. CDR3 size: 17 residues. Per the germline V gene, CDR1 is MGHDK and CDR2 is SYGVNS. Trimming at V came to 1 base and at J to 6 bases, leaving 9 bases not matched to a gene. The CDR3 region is CASSESRGKSPNSPLHF. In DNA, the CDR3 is TGTGCCAGCAGTGAATCCAGGGGGAAATCTCCTAATTCACCCCTCCACTTT.